This TCR beta chain emerged from a study of chemoradiotherapy in HPV16-positive cancers. Broader study findings: Candidate HPV-specific clones and E7-related TCR motifs grew in tumor during treatment.

TCRdb's table, derived via immunoSEQ multiplex PCR, lists solely in-frame clones and lacks some. The sample shows 15,000 to 20,000 clones, around 92% of them seen only once. Points on this clone: Its matching antigen is unknown.

Germline V lookup: CDR1 LNHDA, CDR2 SQIVND (reference sequence). The CDR3 has 14 residues. The J segment lost 3 bases and the V segment lost 9 bases, leaving 5 bases of the junction unmatched. The TCR comes from a human donor with HPV-associated anogenital cancer. This specimen was blood, taken from a patient who underwent chemoradiotherapy. This chain links TRBV19 with TRBJ1-6; 7 nucleotides match TRBD1. The CDR3 sequence: CASGQVGYNSPLHF. CDR3 in DNA: TGTGCCAGCGGACAGGTCGGCTATAATTCACCCCTCCACTTT.